This section outlines one TCR beta chain sequence together with its context. Its antigen is not identified. With a J-beta primer mix and a sample-barcoded 5' primer, a second PCR ran about 6 to 11 cycles. Using its own MiXCR run on the 5' RACE reads, TCRdb lists one record per CDR3 protein. This sample has around 1,000,000 distinct CDR3 sequences; around 25% occur once, and the top ten carry approximately 0.75%. This CDR3 is built from 11 residues. Trimming shortened V by 4 bases and J by 1 base, and 4 bases separated the two germline ends. Germline V gene lookup returns CDR1 DFQATT and CDR2 SNEGSKA (reference sequence). The data are from a study of blood T cells in healthy people across ages. Points from the study as a whole: Because donor CMV status was unknown, expanded clonotype changes were possibly confounded.

This same sample was also taken into another study, of T cells of mothers and their children. That source reports: Microchimeric T cell clones that persisted were not detected.

The source is a girl between 2 and 10 years old in good health. The chain couples TRBV20-1 to TRBJ1-1, with D uncertain. Material: blood. CDR3 in amino acids: CSAIWNTEAFF. The CDR3 DNA reads TGCAGTGCTATCTGGAACACTGAAGCTTTCTTT.